Below are 5 T cell receptor beta chains sequenced from a single sample in a study of T-cell memory formation after mild COVID-19 (dated by TCRdb to about 2021). Libraries were prepared through 5' RACE. Sequenced on an Illumina NovaSeq 6000. Starting from the raw public reads, TCRdb applied fastp trimming at Q25, assembled clones with MiXCR and retained in-frame beta chains. Each CDR3 protein appears once, grouped with its most common genes and DNA. A total of around 530,000 distinct CDR3 sequences appear in this sample, 20% to 25% of them only once. Roughly 8.1% of the sample goes to the ten largest clones. Sequenced sample: PBMCs or a T cell subset sorted from them (not recorded which). These receptors all come from an adult woman who had mild COVID-19 (a few samples of this study predate the infection). The sample titles of this study are shuffled in the database, so cell type and time point are left out; the donor was told from shared clones.

This clonotype was counted between two and nine times. The V gene is TRBV7-9, the J gene TRBJ2-5; 11 bases fit TRBD2. J gave up 5 bases and V 5 bases, and 7 bases lay outside the gene matches. Germline V gives CDR1 SEHNR, CDR2 FQNEAQ (reference sequence). The CDR3 totals 15 residues. This CDR3 reads CASSASGRLGETQYF. The CDR3 DNA reads TGTGCCAGCAGCGCTAGCGGGAGGTTGGGTGAGACCCAGTACTTC.

This clonotype came up a few times. The chain is built from TRBV6-2 or TRBV6-3 and TRBJ2-7; 7 bases are shared with TRBD2. The CDR3 runs 17 residues. Germline trimming cut 2 bases from V and 0 bases from J; bases unmatched to any gene: 10. Germline V CDR1 and CDR2: MNHEY, SVGEGT. CDR3 amino acids: CASSYGSGGPFSYEQYF. The CDR3 nucleotides are TGTGCCAGCAGTTACGGGTCGGGGGGACCCTTCTCCTACGAGCAGTACTTC.

In DNA form, the CDR3 reads TGCAGCGTTTCACAGGGGAACACTGAAGCTTTCTTT. Amino acids: CSVSQGNTEAFF. V is TRBV29-1 and J is TRBJ1-1, with D perhaps TRBD1 (6 bases). Trimming removed 5 bases from V and 1 base from J, with 8 bases in between. The CDR3 consists of 12 residues. Germline CDR1 reads SQVTM; CDR2 reads ANQGSEA.

This clonotype was recorded a few times. The chain has TRBV12-3 or TRBV12-4 and TRBJ1-1; 7 nucleotides agree with TRBD1. Germline trimming cut 1 base from V and 7 bases from J; bases unmatched to any gene: 3. This CDR3 is built from 13 residues. The CDR3: CASSLETGIEAFF. The CDR3 DNA reads TGTGCCAGCAGTTTAGAGACAGGGATTGAAGCTTTCTTT.

The chain joins TRBV20-1 to TRBJ2-3; D is uncertain. Germline assignment: CDR1 DFQATT and CDR2 SNEGSKA (reference sequence). CDR3 length equals 14 residues. Trimming pared 6 bases from V and 1 base from J, leaving 14 bases between. The chain's CDR3 is CSAVNLMGTDTQYF. The DNA of the CDR3 is TGCAGTGCCGTCAACCTGATGGGCACAGATACGCAGTATTTT.